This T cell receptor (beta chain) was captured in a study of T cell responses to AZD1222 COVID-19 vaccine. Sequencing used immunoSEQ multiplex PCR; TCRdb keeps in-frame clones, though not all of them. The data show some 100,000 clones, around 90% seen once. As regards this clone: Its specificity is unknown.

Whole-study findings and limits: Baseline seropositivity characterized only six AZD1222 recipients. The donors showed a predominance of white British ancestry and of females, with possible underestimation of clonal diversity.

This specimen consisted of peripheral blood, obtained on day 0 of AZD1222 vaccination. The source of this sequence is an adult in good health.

The CDR3 loop is CASSHRDGYGYTF. CDR3 DNA sequence: TGTGCCAGCAGTCACAGGGATGGCTATGGCTACACCTTC. The rearrangement uses TRBV6-5 and TRBJ1-2; TRBD1 is a possible D gene (6 bases). The length of the CDR3 is 13 residues. Germline lookup yields CDR1 MNHEY and CDR2 SVGAGI. Trimming stripped 5 bases from V and 4 bases from J, with 11 bases between.